The source of this T cell receptor beta chain is a study of PD-L1 blockade in urothelial cancer. Study-wide context: Male sex and bladder-origin urothelial cancer were recorded for about nine tenths of the roughly 29 patients. Median T cell yield from blood was roughly 150,000. Researchers looked at the blood 3 weeks (second dose) and 6 weeks after treatment began.

TCRdb's table, derived via immunoSEQ multiplex PCR, lists solely in-frame clones and lacks some. The sample lists more than 85,000 clones; 80% to 90% were seen once. Trimming at V came to 0 bases and at J to 4 bases, leaving 11 bases not matched to a gene. The CDR3 contains 18 residues. Germline V gene sequence: CDR1 LNHDA, CDR2 SQIVND (reference sequence). The time point is: pretreatment peripheral blood. The number of samples from each patient was between 1 and 8, taken pretreatment and on-treatment. The sequenced sample was PBMCs, obtained around atezolizumab (anti-PD-L1) treatment. This sequence originates from a man between 60 and 70 years old with urothelial cancer. This chain joins TRBV19 and TRBJ2-1; 8 positions match TRBD1. CDR3 DNA: TGTGCCAGTAGTATAGACAGACGTGGGACAGGTGTATACAATGAGCAGTTCTTC. Translating gives CASSIDRRGTGVYNEQFF. Using reference TRBV19 and TRBJ2-1 for the parts outside the CDR3, the full variable domain is DGGITQSPKYLFRKEGQNVTLSCEQNLNHDAMYWYRQDPGQGLRLIYYSQIVNDFQKGDIAEGYSVSREKKESFPLTVTSAQKNPTAFYLCASSIDRRGTGVYNEQFFGPGTRLTVL.